Listed here are 3 T cell receptor beta chains from one sample, sequenced in a study of memory CD4+ T cells and cytomegalovirus serostatus. Single viable CD3+CD4+CD8-CD45RO+ cells were sorted as the memory CD4+ T cells. Sequenced by immunoSEQ multiplex PCR; TCRdb stores in-frame clones only, minus some. The table has under 85,000 clones, 75% to 85% seen once. Sequenced input: memory CD4+ T cells from blood. The receptors come from an adult in good health and CMV-seropositive.

The chain links TRBV4-3 to TRBJ2-1, with 9 positions matching TRBD2. CDR3 length: 19 residues. Looked up from germline, CDR1 is LGHNA and CDR2 is YSLEER. The V gene end was trimmed by 0 bases and the J gene end by 8 bases; junction bases not matched to a gene: 17. The CDR3 region is CASSQDTLLPSGAGDEQFF. Written as DNA, the CDR3 is TGCGCCAGCAGCCAAGATACCTTATTACCTAGCGGGGCGGGGGATGAGCAGTTCTTC.

V and J are TRBV9 and TRBJ1-1, with 8 bases lining up with TRBD1. J lost 7 bases, V lost 0 bases, and 17 bases had no gene match. The CDR3 extends over 18 amino acids. Germline V gene lookup returns CDR1 SGDLS and CDR2 YYNGEE. CDR3 residues: CASSVGKAGGAFGDEAFF. The CDR3 DNA is TGTGCCAGCAGCGTAGGAAAGGCAGGGGGCGCGTTCGGTGATGAAGCTTTCTTT.

The rearrangement uses TRBV4-3 and TRBJ2-3; D gene uncertain. Germline V gene sequence: CDR1 LGHNA, CDR2 YSLEER. The CDR3 runs 14 residues. V lost 0 bases to trimming and J lost 4 bases, with 8 bases between them. The CDR3 DNA sequence: TGCGCCAGCAGCCAAGATCCTGGGTCAGATACGCAGTATTTT. The encoded protein is CASSQDPGSDTQYF.